Given below is one T cell receptor beta chain in context. Antigen unknown. The data originate from a study of T cell repertoires in urothelial bladder cancer. Study-level background: Resected lesion stages: three cT0, three cTa, three cT1, three cT2+.

The data were produced by immunoSEQ multiplex PCR, yet TCRdb's version contains in-frame clones alone and is incomplete. The table has some 11,000 clones, under 70% seen once; the top ten hold 6% to 8%. Study-wide findings and caveats: One T-cell clone reached up to about 17% of carcinoma infiltrating lymphocytes.

Sequenced sample: tumor-infiltrating cells from bladder cancer. The sequence was obtained from a human donor with a benign inflammatory bladder lesion.

CDR3 sequence reads: CASSAGHLGYTF. CDR3 coding DNA: TGTGCCAGCAGCGCCGGGCACTTAGGCTACACCTTC. The rearrangement joins TRBV6-5 to TRBJ1-2, with D unresolved. The V end was cut by 6 bases, the J end by 8 bases, with 13 bases between. The CDR3 is 12 residues long. CDR1 is MNHEY, CDR2 SVGAGI, per germline.